This T cell receptor beta chain was profiled in a study of T cell responses to AZD1222 COVID-19 vaccine (dated by TCRdb to about 2021). Looking at the study overall: AZD1222 recipients with second doses at about 4 weeks or about 12 weeks were pooled, because spike-specific TCR depth and breadth did not differ between schedules. A total of around 240 trial participants underwent TCR sequencing, of whom 207 had received two doses of AZD1222 and 26 had received two doses of the MenACWY control vaccine. Trial participants were enrolled by age into 18-55, 56-69 and 70-plus year subgroups, with about 150, 28 and 57 TCR-sequenced participants respectively.

Details on this clone: There is no known antigen for this receptor. The record has no base qualities; no much larger clone is one base away.

The CDR3 regions of human TCRbeta chains were subjected to immunosequencing. For the original study's pipeline: Repertoire TCRs were checked for matches against a reference library of SARS-CoV-2-specific TCRs that had been generated using the MIRA antigen-specificity platform. Breadth was defined as the fraction of unique TCRs that were SARS-CoV-2-associated, and depth was defined as the fraction of total T cells that were SARS-CoV-2-associated. Using the MIRA data, each spike-specific TCR was mapped to the spike region that the TCR reacts to and placed in a CD4 or CD8 class. Log10-transformed breadth and depth values were compared by one-way ANOVA with Sidak's multiple comparisons tests. The table was pulled from immuneACCESS by TCRdb, which kept in-frame rearrangements only. Such tables lose some clones; where checked, under half of the loss comes from unresolved V genes, and the rest has no known cause. V, J and clone size are taken as reported in that table, and D and trimming were inferred from the DNA itself. In this sample the table shows 150,000 to 200,000 clones, less than 95% of which occur a single time. The top ten constitute around 2.9% of the sample.

Broad study findings and their caveats: In the small 56-69-year group, the increase in depth fell short of significance, most likely because of low power. Conclusions about previously exposed vaccinees are limited because only six or seven AZD1222 recipients were SARS-CoV-2 seropositive at baseline. Most participants were white British and females outnumbered males, and the authors suggested that clonal diversity may have been underestimated. Reportedly, close to half of the unique spike-specific TCRs recognized epitopes lying outside the regions that are mutated in the B.1.351 and B.1.1.7 variants. Spike-specific TCR breadth and depth rose significantly after two AZD1222 doses compared with day 0 and with MenACWY recipients. Because no samples from the day 14 peak response were available, repertoires could be characterized only after the peak T cell response. The whole spike protein was spanned by vaccine-associated CD4 TCRs, and dominant responses were seen in regions 160-218 and 743-854.

V is pared back by 2 bases and J by 4 bases, with 10 bases lying between the germline termini. Per the germline V gene, SGHTA is the CDR1 and FQGTGA is the CDR2. The CDR3 numbers 14 residues from cysteine through phenylalanine. The sequence is cut down to CDR3 DNA, 42 bases in frame from base 1. The intended sense of this specimen's time point label: baseline before first vaccination. Vaccinee samples came from UK trials COV001 and COV002, including a single-blind randomized controlled phase 2/3 trial of AZD1222 (ChAdOx1 nCoV-19) in healthy adults. For TCRbeta chain sequencing, PBMC samples were collected from trial participants at day 0 and at day 28 after the second dose.

The TCR sequence derives from an adult in good health. The rearranged chain carries TRBV7-3 and TRBJ2-3, with an unclear D gene assignment. The sequencing used peripheral blood, collected on day 0 of AZD1222 vaccination. Here is the DNA: TGTGCCAGCAGCTTACCCGGGTCTGCAGATACGCAGTATTTT. Translated, it gives CASSLPGSADTQYF. Supplemented by the reference TRBV7-3 and TRBJ2-3 proteins around the CDR3, the complete variable domain is GAGVSQTPSNKVTEKGKYVELRCDPISGHTALYWYRQSLGQGPEFLIYFQGTGAADDSGLPNDRFFAVRPEGSVSTLKIQRTERGDSAVYLCASSLPGSADTQYFGPGTRLTVL.